These 9 T cell receptor beta chains share one sample of origin, sequenced in a study of CD8 T cells in ankylosing spondylitis. Regarding the study as a whole: Apparently characteristic of ankylosing spondylitis blood was a TCR beta motif (roughly 8 highly homologous variants).

TCRdb reanalysed the 5' RACE reads using MiXCR and keeps one entry per CDR3 protein. The data contain approximately 540,000 distinct CDR3 sequences, roughly 13% of them seen just once; the ten biggest clones take up approximately 7%. Their antigens remain unidentified. What was sequenced was blood, either unsorted or a sorted T cell fraction (not recorded which). These receptors were taken from a male donor with ankylosing spondylitis.

This clonotype was seen only a few times. The rearrangement joins TRBV12-3 or TRBV12-4 to TRBJ2-2; 9 positions agree with TRBD1. With 7 bases clipped from V and 1 base from J, the junction kept 4 bases outside the gene matches. The CDR3 runs to 15 residues. The DNA of the CDR3 is TGTGCCAGCACACGACAGGGGGTGAACACCGGGGAGCTGTTTTTT. Its protein is CASTRQGVNTGELFF.

This rearrangement joins TRBV24-1 to TRBJ2-1; 13 nucleotides agree with TRBD2. The CDR3 contains 16 residues. Germline V gene lookup returns CDR1 KGHDR and CDR2 SFDVKD. Trimming at V came to 3 bases and at J to 7 bases, leaving 5 bases not matched to a gene. The chain's CDR3 is CATSDPGTSGVNEQFF. The DNA for the CDR3 is TGTGCCACCAGTGATCCCGGGACTAGCGGGGTAAATGAGCAGTTCTTC.

This clonotype was observed once. One end of the junction varies from germline; a read error may be responsible. The J gene is TRBJ1-2, the V gene TRBV14, with D hard to call. This CDR3 comprises 16 residues. Germline V gene data show CDR1 as SGHDN and CDR2 as FVKESK. CDR3 sequence (DNA): TGTGGCAGCAGCCAAGAAGTTAGAGCTTTAGGAGAGGGCTACACCTTC. Encoded protein: CGSSQEVRALGEGYTF.

This clonotype was picked up many times. The chain joins TRBV5-1 to TRBJ2-5; D not certain. V shed 4 bases and J shed 5 bases, with 6 bases lying between them. CDR1 is SGHRS, CDR2 YFSETQ, per germline. The CDR3 runs 11 residues. CDR3 in DNA: TGCGCCAGCAGCATAGATGAGACCCAGTACTTC. It translates to CASSIDETQYF.

V usage is TRBV5-1 and J usage is TRBJ1-1; D unclear. With 7 bases removed from V and 2 bases from J, the gap between germline ends came to 15 bases. In germline, CDR1 is SGHRS, CDR2 YFSETQ. The CDR3 runs to 14 residues. CDR3 sequence (DNA): TGCGCCAGCTCCCCTGGGGTTTCTAACACTGAAGCTTTCTTT. This encodes CASSPGVSNTEAFF.

V usage is TRBV20-1 and J usage is TRBJ2-3; 9 bases agree with TRBD2. V was clipped by 5 bases and J by 4 bases; unmatched bases: 10. The CDR3 runs to 15 residues. CDR1 and CDR2 (germline): DFQATT, SNEGSKA (reference sequence). The DNA for the CDR3 is TGCAGTGCTCCCCGGTTAGCGGGAGCCGCAGATACGCAGTATTTT. It specifies CSAPRLAGAADTQYF.

The rearrangement uses TRBV20-1 and TRBJ2-7; TRBD2 agrees at 10 bases. CDR1 and CDR2 (germline): DFQATT, SNEGSKA (reference sequence). The CDR3 totals 16 residues. V was pared by 1 base and J by 5 bases, with 11 bases of the junction left unmatched. The CDR3 DNA reads TGCAGTGCTAGAGTTTTAGCGGGAGGTATCGTGGACGAGCAGTACTTC. Protein: CSARVLAGGIVDEQYF.

This clonotype came up many times. This chain uses TRBV7-9 with TRBJ1-4, with 7 bases that match TRBD1. Germline V gene lookup returns CDR1 SEHNR and CDR2 FQNEAQ (reference sequence). V shed 5 bases, J shed 8 bases, and the junction held 5 bases outside the gene matches. The CDR3 spans 13 residues. CDR3 sequence reads: CASSRGRDEKLFF. As DNA, the CDR3 is TGTGCCAGCAGCAGGGGGCGAGACGAAAAACTGTTTTTT. The full variable domain, completed using reference TRBV7-9 and TRBJ1-4, is DTGVSQNPRHKITKRGQNVTFRCDPISEHNRLYWYRQTLGQGPEFLTYFQNEAQLEKSRLLSDRFSAERPKGSFSTLEIQRTEQGDSAMYLCASSRGRDEKLFFGSGTQLSVL.

A few counts support this clonotype. The genes are TRBV20-1 and TRBJ2-7, with TRBD2 matching over 9 bases. CDR1 is DFQATT, CDR2 SNEGSKA, per germline (reference sequence). After removal of 6 bases from V and 6 bases from J, the junction contained 9 bases not matched to a gene. The CDR3 length is 13 residues. In nucleotides, the CDR3 is TGCAGTGCCAAAACTGGCGGGAGGGGCGAGCAGTACTTC. Its protein product is CSAKTGGRGEQYF.